Given below is one T cell receptor beta chain in context. The antigen is undetermined. This record belongs to a study of cytomegalovirus exposure and HLA in healthy donors. Study-level points and caveats: Some highly shared sequence variants likely arose as a pipeline artifact. Roughly uniform depth of sequencing across donors was assumed in presence/absence analyses. CMV serostatus was the only immune exposure information that was available.

PCR primers comprised 60 Vbeta and 13 Jbeta primers. Only in-frame clones appear in the TCRdb table, and some are missing; sequencing was by immunoSEQ multiplex PCR. The sample consists of some 160,000 clones, about 70% of them appearing once. The junction had 4 bases not matched to a gene; V was cut back by 3 bases and J by 4 bases. Germline assignment: CDR1 MDHEN and CDR2 SYDVKM. The CDR3 is made up of 14 amino acids. The V and J genes are TRBV28 and TRBJ1-2; 8 positions match TRBD1. The TCR comes from a woman between 40 and 55 years old in good health and CMV-seronegative. The sample consisted of PBMCs. The CDR3 sequence is CASSLPGGPYGYTF. CDR3 nucleotide sequence: TGTGCCAGCAGTTTGCCAGGGGGCCCCTATGGCTACACCTTC.